The present entry profiles one TCR beta chain with its context. Its antigen is unknown. PRAID combined immunodeficiency and autoinflammation. With 5 bases removed from V and 4 bases from J, the gap between germline ends came to 9 bases. This CDR3 is 14 amino acids long. Germline CDR1 SGHVS, CDR2 FQNEAQ. These data belong to a study of stem cell transplantation in POMP-related autoinflammatory disease. In the study overall: The study hypothesized thymoproteasome defects skew the TRB repertoire via impaired CD8+ selection. Before transplant, CD4+ T cells skewed naive and CD8+ proportions were low. Study-wide results and caveats: In patients with PRAID, every analyzed T-cell subset tended to show lower diversity and higher clonality.

Method: immunoSEQ multiplex PCR; TCRdb's copy keeps in-frame clones and lacks some. The sample has about 8,600 clones; just over 85% are singletons. The sequencing used CD8+ T cells from PBMCs, collected after stem cell transplantation. The receptor comes from a human patient with POMP-related autoinflammation and immune dysregulation (PRAID). Some T cells may have come from the graft donor. The chain carries TRBV7-8 and TRBJ2-6; D is unclear. The CDR3 loop is CASSPLSGANVLTF. Here the CDR3 DNA reads TGTGCCAGCAGCCCATTAAGCGGGGCCAACGTCCTGACTTTC.